This TCR beta chain was found in a study of blood T cell repertoires in COVID-19. Across the study: Sources were T cells, B-cell-depleted T cells, or PBMCs; the material itself was cDNA or gDNA.

TCRdb keeps only in-frame clones here, not all; method: immunoSEQ multiplex PCR. The sample holds 95,000 to 150,000 clones, 70% to 80% seen once. In germline, CDR1 is SEHNR, CDR2 FQNEAQ (reference sequence). The trim removed 5 bases at V and 7 bases at J, leaving 6 bases unmatched. The CDR3 is 14 residues long. This sequence joins TRBV7-9 and TRBJ2-7; 12 nucleotides match TRBD2. The specimen sequenced was peripheral blood. The clonotype originates from a woman older than 75 with acute or convalescent COVID-19. The CDR3 here is CASSPSGRAGEQYF. The CDR3 DNA reads as TGTGCCAGCAGCCCTAGCGGGAGGGCGGGTGAGCAGTACTTC.